This record looks at one T cell receptor (beta chain) sequence and its context. The antigen is unknown. There are 13 residues in the CDR3. V was shortened by 6 bases and J by 7 bases, with 13 bases between the two germline ends. Alongside a J-beta primer mix, a sample-barcoded 5' primer served in a second PCR lasting 7 to 11 cycles. From each sample, at least 2.5 million paired-end reads containing CDR3 were obtained. In TCRdb, the 5' RACE reads were re-called with MiXCR into one record per CDR3 protein. The sample carries 450,000 to 600,000 distinct CDR3 sequences, about 29% recorded once. The amount of total RNA extracted per sample was at least 5 micrograms. The source of the sample is a study of blood T cells in healthy people across ages. Findings of the study overall: Reliance upon unsorted PBMCs precluded definitive naive versus antigen-experienced comparison.

The same data also went into a second study, on T cells of mothers and their children. That work adds: There were no persistent microchimeric T cell clones detected.

The sequenced sample was blood. The chain carries TRBV12-3 or TRBV12-4 and TRBJ2-1; TRBD1 might be the D (6 bases). The sequence was collected from a boy aged 2 to 10 in good health. The CDR3: CASRPIGGNEQFF. CDR3 DNA sequence: TGTGCCAGCAGACCCATAGGGGGTAATGAGCAGTTCTTC.